The clone carrying this T cell receptor (beta chain) has a count of ten or more. The CDR3 is 11 residues long. The germline gives CDR1 MDHEN, CDR2 SYDVKM. V was shortened by 10 bases and J by 7 bases, with 13 bases between the two germline ends. What was amplified from RNA transcripts were TCR beta CDR3 regions. An initial round of RT-PCR targeting the TCR CDR3 relied on the HTBI primer set. TCRdb passed the multiplex PCR reads through MiXCR, listing each CDR3 protein once. The data hold about 640,000 distinct CDR3 sequences, with 20% observed a single time. The data belong to a study of T cells in Graves' hyperthyroidism and ophthalmopathy.

Sequencing used blood. This TCR was recovered from a man under 40 with Graves' ophthalmopathy. J is TRBJ1-1 and V is TRBV28; D call uncertain. CDR3: CATALGSEAFF. CDR3 DNA sequence: TGTGCCACCGCGCTGGGTAGTGAAGCTTTCTTT.